This T cell receptor (beta chain) is drawn from a study of PD-1 blockade in classical Hodgkin lymphoma. Whole-study context: Administration of nivolumab to patients was at 3 mg/kg intravenously every 2 weeks.

Ten or more counts support this clone. The CDR3 is made up of 15 amino acids. V was pared by 3 bases and J by 4 bases, with 13 bases between. Germline-derived CDR1 and CDR2 are SSHAT and FNYEAQ (reference sequence). Libraries were prepared by immunoSEQ multiplex PCR; TCRdb keeps only in-frame clonotypes and omits some of them. This sample has just under 100,000 clones, with approximately 83% found just once. All patients experienced relapse after autologous stem cell transplantation, and brentuximab vedotin exposure was variable. The chain joins TRBV7-7 to TRBJ2-1, with a weak D call TRBD2 (7 bases). This sequence was found in a human donor with classical Hodgkin lymphoma. Sample: peripheral blood mononuclear cells (PBMCs), taken at baseline. CDR3 nucleotide sequence: TGTGCCAGCAGCTTGGGGCGGGGGCTGTACAATGAGCAGTTCTTC. It translates to CASSLGRGLYNEQFF.